Presented here are 16 T cell receptor beta chains from one specimen sequenced in a study of technical replicates of blood from four donors. Profiling relied on immunoSEQ multiplex PCR, and the TCRdb table lists in-frame clones only, not all of them. The profile shows fewer than 60,000 clones, 92% of them singletons. Sequencing used PBMCs. Every receptor here comes from a human donor in good health. Some clones in this sample may be carry-over from other donors' samples.

The chain combines TRBV5-3 with TRBJ1-5, with D unresolved. TRBV5-3 is flagged as an ORF with uncertain function. The CDR3 is made up of 14 amino acids. Trimming cost V 4 bases and J 1 base, with 9 bases left between them. The CDR3 sequence is CARSLIRSNQPQHF. CDR3 sequence (DNA): TGTGCCAGAAGCCTCATACGGAGCAATCAGCCCCAGCATTTT.

About this clone: The same CDR3 also results from other DNA sequences found in this sample. The CDR3 coding sequence is TGTGCCAGCAGCCGCGAAGGACAGGCTAACTATGGCTACACCTTC. This codes for CASSREGQANYGYTF. The chain carries TRBV4-2 and TRBJ1-2; TRBD1 matches 7 bases. This CDR3 has 15 residues. Looked up from germline, CDR1 is LGHNA and CDR2 is YNFKEQ. Trimming at V came to 4 bases and at J to 0 bases, leaving 5 bases not matched to a gene.

V usage is TRBV5-5 and J usage is TRBJ2-1; 10 nucleotides align to TRBD2. The CDR3 is made up of 15 amino acids. The V gene's germline CDR1 is SGHKS and CDR2 YYEKEE (reference sequence). Trimming cost V 0 bases and J 5 bases; bases outside gene matches: 2. Here the CDR3 DNA reads TGTGCCAGCAGCTTGGGGACTAGCGGACACAATGAGCAGTTCTTC. It is translated as CASSLGTSGHNEQFF.

The chain uses TRBV18 and TRBJ1-4; D possibly corresponds to TRBD1 (6 bases). Trimming took off 3 bases at V and 0 bases at J, with 11 bases between the two ends. Germline V gene sequence: CDR1 KGHSH, CDR2 LQKENI. The CDR3 is 16 residues long. Written as DNA, the CDR3 is TGTGCCAGCTCACCGGACAGAATCGCAACTAATGAAAAACTGTTTTTT. It translates to CASSPDRIATNEKLFF.

In its sample, this clone is medium-sized. The rearrangement joins TRBV5-8 to TRBJ2-1; TRBD2 matches 9 bases. The CDR3 loop spans 17 amino acids. V lost 4 bases, J lost 0 bases, and 8 bases stayed unmatched. The V gene's germline CDR1 is SGHTS and CDR2 YDEGEE. The CDR3 spells CASSPDLAGSSYNEQFF. The CDR3 region has the DNA TGTGCCAGCAGCCCGGATCTAGCGGGGAGCTCCTACAATGAGCAGTTCTTC.

This clone appeared once. The chain recombines TRBV2 with TRBJ1-1, with 7 bases lining up with TRBD1. V lost 6 bases, J lost 2 bases, and 6 bases stayed unmatched. Germline CDR1 is SNHLY and CDR2 is FYNNEI. The CDR3 has 14 amino acids. CDR3 sequence reads: CASSLDRTNTEAFF. The CDR3 bases are TGTGCCAGCAGCCTGGACAGGACCAACACTGAAGCTTTCTTT.

This clone was seen only once. The V and J genes are TRBV7-9 and TRBJ2-5; a weak D match, TRBD1 (6 bases). Germline V gene sequence: CDR1 SEHNR, CDR2 FQNEAQ (reference sequence). The germline V and J ends were trimmed by 2 bases and 1 base, with 20 bases remaining between them. The CDR3 covers 18 residues. DNA for the CDR3: TGTGCCAGCAGCTTATCCAATGCATATCGGACAGCCCAAGAGACCCAGTACTTC. It encodes CASSLSNAYRTAQETQYF.

This chain links TRBV5-4 with TRBJ2-5; 8 bases line up with TRBD2. Germline V gene sequence: CDR1 SGHNT, CDR2 YYREEE (reference sequence). The CDR3 runs 15 residues. The V gene end was trimmed by 1 base and the J gene end by 2 bases; junction bases not matched to a gene: 4. The CDR3 DNA reads TGTGCCAGCAGCTTGAAACTAGCGGCACAAGAGACCCAGTACTTC. It translates to CASSLKLAAQETQYF.

This clone was counted once. In the same sample, other DNA sequences code for this CDR3. The rearrangement links TRBV18 to TRBJ1-2; possible D gene TRBD1, 6 bases. Germline CDR1 KGHSH, CDR2 LQKENI. The length of the CDR3 is 13 residues. V dropped 3 bases and J dropped 2 bases, with 7 bases sitting between them. The CDR3 DNA reads TGTGCCAGCTCACCGGACAGCAACTATGGCTACACCTTC. Translation gives CASSPDSNYGYTF.

The chain has TRBV4-3 and TRBJ1-2; D is ambiguous. This CDR3 region has 11 residues. Trimming stripped 0 bases from V and 11 bases from J, with 7 bases between. CDR1 is LGHNA and CDR2 is YSLEER in the germline V gene. The CDR3 DNA is TGCGCCAGCAGCCAAGAAGACAATTACACCTTC. Protein: CASSQEDNYTF.

This chain uses TRBV5-1 with TRBJ2-5; 9 bases match TRBD1. The CDR3 spans 16 residues. V shed 2 bases and J 5 bases; nucleotides not matched to a gene: 10. Per germline, CDR1 SGHRS and CDR2 YFSETQ. The CDR3 region is CASSFSGQGTGETQYF. The CDR3 DNA follows: TGCGCCAGCAGCTTTTCTGGACAGGGGACAGGGGAGACCCAGTACTTC.

This clone was detected only once. The chain has TRBV4-3 and TRBJ2-2; D perhaps matches TRBD2 (6 bases). The length of the CDR3 is 17 residues. V gave up 2 bases and J gave up 5 bases, with 18 bases separating them. Looked up from germline, CDR1 is LGHNA and CDR2 is YSLEER. The CDR3 DNA reads TGCGCCAGCAGCCAATATTTGGGACTCCTTGGGACCGGGGAGCTGTTTTTT. It is translated as CASSQYLGLLGTGELFF.

In the case of this clone: The identical CDR3 is also encoded by other nucleotide sequences in the sample. The gene calls are TRBV4-3 and TRBJ1-3; perhaps TRBD1 as D (5 bases). CDR1 is LGHNA and CDR2 is YSLEER in the germline V gene. The ends were cut back, 0 bases at V and 1 base at J, with 7 bases in the middle. There are 15 residues in the CDR3. The CDR3 spells CASSQDRGSGNTIYF. The CDR3 DNA sequence: TGCGCCAGCAGCCAAGACCGGGGGTCTGGAAACACCATATATTTT.

The chain recombines TRBV10-3 with TRBJ1-1; 7 bases fit TRBD1. The length of the CDR3 is 13 residues. Trimming at V came to 4 bases and at J to 13 bases, leaving 12 bases not matched to a gene. Germline CDR1 ENHRY, CDR2 SYGVKD. The CDR3 region is CAISARGGTEDFF. The CDR3, as DNA: TGTGCCATCAGTGCCCGGGGGGGGACAGAGGATTTCTTT.

The rearrangement joins TRBV7-2 to TRBJ2-5; the D gene is possibly TRBD2 (6 bases). Trimming took off 2 bases at V and 2 bases at J, with 15 bases between the two ends. Germline V gene data show CDR1 as SGHTA and CDR2 as FQGNSA. CDR3 length equals 16 residues. The CDR3, as DNA: TGTGCCAGCAGCTTATGGCGCGCGGGACCTCAAGAGACCCAGTACTTC. Residues: CASSLWRAGPQETQYF.

J is TRBJ2-1 and V is TRBV18, with TRBD1 as a possible D gene (6 bases). V lost 4 bases, J lost 6 bases, and 10 bases lay in between. This CDR3 is built from 13 residues. Germline CDR1 reads KGHSH; CDR2 reads LQKENI. CDR3 coding DNA: TGTGCCAGCTCACTACAGGGCCCCAATGAGCAGTTCTTC. It codes for CASSLQGPNEQFF.